A selection of T cell receptor beta chains follows, all from one sample in a study of cytomegalovirus exposure and HLA in healthy donors. TCRdb's copy holds only in-frame clones and misses some; the assay was immunoSEQ multiplex PCR. Of about 180,000 clones listed, around 80% are singletons. The sequencing input was PBMCs. These receptors originate from a man aged 18 to 29 in good health and CMV-seronegative. Both conserved end residues are part of each CDR3. D genes are given only for firm matches. The listing skips clone size in some rows; elsewhere it reads once, few, many or a size class.

clone_size	j_call	d_call	v_call	cdr3_nt	cdr3_aa
NA	TRBJ2-7	TRBD2	TRBV6-1	TGTGCCAGCAGTGATCGGGCTAGCGGGAGGACGATGGGCTACGAGCAGTACTTC	CASSDRASGRTMGYEQYF
few	TRBJ2-3	TRBD1	TRBV7-2	TGTGCCAGCAGCTTACCGCAGACAGGGGGCACAGATACGCAGTATTTT	CASSLPQTGGTDTQYF
NA	TRBJ2-7	NA	TRBV4-2	TGTGCCAGCAGCCAAGATCCCTGGGGGGGGCAGCTTTCCTACGAGCAGTACTTC	CASSQDPWGGQLSYEQYF
NA	TRBJ2-7	NA	TRBV19	TGTGCCAGCAGACCGGGACAAGGAGGTCCCTACGAGCAGTACTTC	CASRPGQGGPYEQYF
NA	TRBJ2-2	NA	TRBV10-2	TGCGCCAGCAGTCCAGGACAGAACACCGGGGAGCTGTTTTTT	CASSPGQNTGELFF
NA	TRBJ2-3	TRBD1	TRBV5-4	TGTGCCAGCAGCTTGATTTCAGGGGGCAGCGGCACAGATACGCAGTATTTT	CASSLISGGSGTDTQYF
NA	TRBJ2-7	TRBD2	TRBV7-4	TGTGCCAGCACCCCCGTGGGGGGGAAGAGCTCCTACGAGCAGTACTTC	CASTPVGGKSSYEQYF
NA	TRBJ1-2	TRBD1	TRBV5-5	TGTGCCAGCAGCCCTGGACAGGGGGCCTATGGCTACACCTTC	CASSPGQGAYGYTF
NA	TRBJ2-7	TRBD1	TRBV10-1	TGCGCCAGCAGTGAGGGGACAGCCTACGAGCAGTACTTC	CASSEGTAYEQYF
NA	TRBJ2-3	NA	TRBV4-1	TGCGCCAGCAGCCAAGGACCCAATGGCGGAGGAGTCACAGATACGCAGTATTTT	CASSQGPNGGGVTDTQYF
few	TRBJ1-1	TRBD1	TRBV25-1	TGTGCCAGCAGTGAACGGCGGACAGGGCGTGGGGTTGGAGCTTTCTTT	CASSERRTGRGVGAFF
NA	TRBJ2-5	TRBD2	TRBV23-1	TGCGCCAGCAGCCCGGGGGGACTCGGGTCCTATAAAGAGACCCAGTACTTC	CASSPGGLGSYKETQYF
NA	TRBJ2-1	TRBD2	TRBV5-8	TGTGCCAGCAAGCGGGAGTCCGCCTACAATGAGCAGTTCTTC	CASKRESAYNEQFF
NA	TRBJ2-3	TRBD2	TRBV11-2	TGTGCCAGCAGCTTAGGCGCTAGCGGGGCCAAGCATACGCAGTATTTT	CASSLGASGAKHTQYF
NA	TRBJ1-2	NA	TRBV7-2	TGTGCCAGCAGCATTACCGGGACAAATGGCTACACCTTC	CASSITGTNGYTF
NA	TRBJ1-2	TRBD1	TRBV29-1	TGCAGCGTAGTTGTGACAGGGGCAAACTATGGCTACACCTTC	CSVVVTGANYGYTF
NA	TRBJ2-2	NA	TRBV2	TGTGCCAGCAGTGAAGTCCATTCGAACACCGGGGAGCTGTTTTTT	CASSEVHSNTGELFF
NA	TRBJ1-5	NA	TRBV27	TGTGCCAGCAGTAGGGATGGGGCGCTTGGTCAGCCCCAGCATTTT	CASSRDGALGQPQHF
NA	TRBJ2-7	TRBD1	TRBV15	TGTGCCACCAGCAGAGATCGGGACAGGGGCGAGTCCGAGCAGTACTTC	CATSRDRDRGESEQYF
NA	TRBJ2-7	TRBD2	TRBV5-1	TGCGCCAGCAGCTTGGCCACACTAGCGTCGGCCGAGCAGTACTTC	CASSLATLASAEQYF
NA	TRBJ2-1	TRBD2	TRBV6-1	TGTGCCAGCATGTTAGGGACTAGCGGGGGGAATGAGCAGTTCTTC	CASMLGTSGGNEQFF
NA	TRBJ1-4	NA	TRBV7-2	TGTGCCAGCAGCTACGGACAGCGTGAAAAACTGTTTTTT	CASSYGQREKLFF
NA	TRBJ2-3	NA	TRBV28	TGTGCCAGCAGTTTACAGGCAGGGGCTTTGGATACGCAGTATTTT	CASSLQAGALDTQYF
NA	TRBJ2-5	NA	TRBV9	TGTGCCAGCAGCGGAGGGTTGTACGAGACCCAGTACTTC	CASSGGLYETQYF
NA	TRBJ1-2	NA	TRBV6-1	TGTGCCAGCGGGAGGGGGGGCGCCTATGGCTACACCTTC	CASGRGGAYGYTF
NA	TRBJ1-1	NA	TRBV18	TGTGCCAGCTCACCCGACAGTATCACTGAAGCTTTCTTT	CASSPDSITEAFF
NA	TRBJ1-2	TRBD1	TRBV7-2	TGTGCCAGCAGCCCAACAGGGGTGGATGGCTACACCTTC	CASSPTGVDGYTF
NA	TRBJ2-4	TRBD2	TRBV2	TGTGCCAGCACTCCACTAGCGGGAGCCCAAAACATTCAGTACTTC	CASTPLAGAQNIQYF
NA	TRBJ1-5	NA	TRBV21-1	TGTGCCAGCAGACCGACAGGGCAATGCAATCAGCCCCAGCATTTT	CASRPTGQCNQPQHF
NA	TRBJ2-1	NA	TRBV7-9	TGTGCCAGCAGCTTAGCAGGGGCAGAGCAGTTCTTC	CASSLAGAEQFF
NA	TRBJ2-7	TRBD1	TRBV4-1	TGCGCCAGCAGCCAAGATTTGGCAGGGGGCTACGAGCAGTACTTC	CASSQDLAGGYEQYF
NA	TRBJ2-7	NA	TRBV7-3	TGTGCCAGCAGCTTAGACCAGGGCAGGGTCCTCTACTTC	CASSLDQGRVLYF
few	TRBJ2-1	TRBD2	TRBV10-3	TGTGCCATCAGTGAACCCGGACTAGTCTCCTCCAATGAGCAGTTCTTC	CAISEPGLVSSNEQFF
NA	TRBJ2-2	NA	TRBV4-3	TGCGCCAGCAGCCAAGGGGGCGGGGCAGGTTGGACCGGGGAGCTGTTTTTT	CASSQGGGAGWTGELFF
NA	TRBJ2-3	NA	TRBV2	TGTGCCAGCTTCGAGGATCTAGGGCAGGCAGGGAGCACAGATACGCAGTATTTT	CASFEDLGQAGSTDTQYF
NA	TRBJ2-3	TRBD2	TRBV30	TGTGCCTCGACGACGGGGCGGGGGGGAGCAGATACGCAGTATTTT	CASTTGRGGADTQYF
NA	TRBJ1-6	NA	TRBV6-6	TGTGCCACCCGACAGGCTGGGCGGTGGTTAACCCTCCACTTT	CATRQAGRWLTLHF
NA	TRBJ2-7	TRBD2	TRBV27	TGTGCCAGCAAGGGGTTCCGGGAGGCGTACGAGCAGTACTTC	CASKGFREAYEQYF
NA	TRBJ1-5	NA	TRBV28	TGTGCCAGCAGTTCATCGGACAGAACACAGCATTTT	CASSSSDRTQHF
NA	TRBJ1-5	NA	TRBV15	TGTGCCACCAGCAGAGATCCGAAGGGAGGGTTCCGCATCAATCAGCCCCAGCATTTT	CATSRDPKGGFRINQPQHF
NA	TRBJ2-3	TRBD1	TRBV6-5	TGTGCCAGCAGGTATTCGGGACAGATCACAGATACGCAGTATTTT	CASRYSGQITDTQYF
NA	TRBJ2-5	NA	TRBV5-4	TGTGCCAGCAGCCCCCACAGCCAAGAGACCCAGTACTTC	CASSPHSQETQYF
NA	TRBJ2-7	TRBD2	TRBV5-6	TGTGCCAGCAGCCGGGGGGGCGAGGGGAGGTCCTACGAGCAGTACTTC	CASSRGGEGRSYEQYF